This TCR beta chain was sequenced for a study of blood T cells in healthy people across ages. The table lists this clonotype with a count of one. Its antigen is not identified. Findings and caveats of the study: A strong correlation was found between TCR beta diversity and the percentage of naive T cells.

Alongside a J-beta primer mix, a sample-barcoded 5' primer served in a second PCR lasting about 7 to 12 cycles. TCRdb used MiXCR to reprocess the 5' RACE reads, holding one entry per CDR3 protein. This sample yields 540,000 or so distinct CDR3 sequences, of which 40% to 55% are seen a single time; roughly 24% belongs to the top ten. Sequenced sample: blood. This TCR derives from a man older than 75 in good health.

CDR3: CASSQGRGVDEQYF. In nucleotides, the CDR3 is TGCGCCAGCAGCCAAGGCAGGGGAGTCGACGAGCAGTACTTC. The V and J genes are TRBV4-1 and TRBJ2-4; possibly TRBD1 for D (6 bases). Matching the DNA end better, TRBJ2-7 makes the J call doubtful. Germline V CDR1 and CDR2: MGHRA, YSYEKL. The CDR3 has 14 residues.